The 16 T cell receptor beta chains below all came from one sample that was sequenced in a study of blood T cell repertoires in COVID-19. Sequencing used immunoSEQ multiplex PCR; TCRdb keeps in-frame clones, though not all of them. In the table there are 250,000 to 300,000 clones, around 85% of which are singletons. Sequencing was performed on PBMCs or T cells enriched from blood (not recorded which). Every receptor here comes from a woman between 50 and 59 years old who had recovered from COVID-19.

V and J are TRBV9 and TRBJ1-3, with 8 bases fitting TRBD1. Losses at the gene ends were 3 bases for V and 2 bases for J; bases not matched to a gene: 1. From germline, CDR1 is SGDLS and CDR2 YYNGEE. The CDR3 has 14 amino acids. The CDR3 DNA sequence: TGTGCCAGCAGCGCGACAGGGGCTGGAAACACCATATATTTT. Amino acids: CASSATGAGNTIYF.

The V call is TRBV5-4, the J call TRBJ1-1; 11 bases line up with TRBD1. Germline V lookup: CDR1 SGHNT, CDR2 YYREEE (reference sequence). After removal of 0 bases from V and 0 bases from J, the junction contained 4 bases not matched to a gene. CDR3 size: 17 residues. CDR3 in amino acids: CASSLVGQGALNTEAFF. CDR3 sequence (DNA): TGTGCCAGCAGCTTGGTAGGACAGGGGGCGCTGAACACTGAAGCTTTCTTT.

This clone was recorded a few times. CDR3 sequence (DNA): TGCAGCGTTGGGGGGGACAGTTACGAGCAGTACTTC. Translating gives CSVGGDSYEQYF. The rearrangement joins TRBV29-1 to TRBJ2-7; tentatively, D is TRBD1 (7 bases). The CDR3 consists of 12 residues. The germline V and J ends were trimmed by 4 bases and 4 bases, with 11 bases remaining between them. Per germline, CDR1 SQVTM and CDR2 ANQGSEA.

The gene calls are TRBV11-3 and TRBJ1-1, with D tentatively TRBD1 (6 bases). The germline V gene has CDR1 SGHNT and CDR2 YENEEA. Trimming removed 5 bases from V and 9 bases from J, with 16 bases in between. This CDR3 has 13 amino acids. Here the CDR3 reads CASSTVGGAQAFF. CDR3 DNA: TGTGCCAGCAGCACAGTGGGGGGGGCCCAAGCTTTCTTT. The full variable domain, rest sourced from reference TRBV11-3 and TRBJ1-1, is EAGVVQSPRYKIIEKKQPVAFWCNPISGHNTLYWYLQNLGQGPELLIRYENEEAVDDSQLPKDRFSAERLKGVDSTLKIQPAELGDSAVYLCASSTVGGAQAFFGQGTRLTVV.

The CDR3 is CAGKASSTYEQYF. The CDR3 nucleotides read TGTGCCGGGAAGGCTAGCAGTACCTACGAGCAGTACTTC. V and J are TRBV28 and TRBJ2-7; D perhaps matches TRBD2 (5 bases). This CDR3 contains 13 residues. V was pared by 11 bases and J by 2 bases, with 16 bases between. In germline, CDR1 is MDHEN, CDR2 SYDVKM.

This clone has just one count. V usage is TRBV11-2 and J usage is TRBJ2-5, with 11 nucleotides matching TRBD2. J was trimmed by 0 bases and V by 5 bases; bases with no gene match: 8. Germline-derived CDR1 and CDR2 are SGHAT and FQNNGV. This CDR3 region has 17 residues. CDR3 sequence reads: CASSPVGTSGYQETQYF. The CDR3, as DNA: TGTGCCAGCAGCCCAGTTGGGACTAGCGGATACCAAGAGACCCAGTACTTC.

The rearrangement uses TRBV28 and TRBJ2-2; D gene ambiguous. Per the germline V gene, CDR1 is MDHEN and CDR2 is SYDVKM. This CDR3 region has 15 residues. V lost 5 bases, J lost 5 bases, and 15 bases lay in between. CDR3 sequence (DNA): TGTGCCAGCAGTCGAACATTTCCCTGGACCGGGGAGCTGTTTTTT. This translates into CASSRTFPWTGELFF.

The chain combines TRBV9 with TRBJ2-5, with D possibly TRBD2 on 5 matching bases. Trimming shortened V by 0 bases and J by 5 bases, and 11 bases separated the two germline ends. CDR1 SGDLS and CDR2 YYNGEE come from the germline V gene. The CDR3 contains 14 residues. The CDR3 spells CASSVGGLGETQYF. The DNA of the CDR3 is TGTGCCAGCAGCGTAGGAGGGTTAGGGGAGACCCAGTACTTC.

This chain's CDR3 is CATLKAETQYF. The CDR3 nucleotides read TGTGCCACGCTCAAAGCGGAGACCCAGTACTTC. V usage is TRBV28 and J usage is TRBJ2-5; D call uncertain. CDR3 length equals 11 residues. Trimming shortened V by 10 bases and J by 5 bases, and 11 bases separated the two germline ends. The germline V gene has CDR1 MDHEN and CDR2 SYDVKM.

The chain recombines TRBV3-1 (or the pseudogene TRBV3-2) with TRBJ2-1, with 7 bases lining up with TRBD2. Unmatched junction bases numbered 5, after V lost 0 bases and J lost 3 bases. CDR1 LGHDT and CDR2 YNNKEL come from the germline V gene (reference sequence). The CDR3 spans 16 residues. CDR3 loop: CASSQDSGLYYNEQFF. The DNA of the CDR3 is TGTGCCAGCAGCCAAGATAGCGGGCTCTACTACAATGAGCAGTTCTTC.

Only one count was recorded for this clone. The chain is built from TRBV27 and TRBJ2-1, with D maybe TRBD1 (6 bases). The V gene lost 1 base and the J gene lost 1 base, with 11 bases spanning the gap. The CDR3 totals 16 residues. Germline CDR1 is MNHEY and CDR2 is SMNVEV (reference sequence). CDR3 loop: CASSLFGTPSYNEQFF. DNA for the CDR3: TGTGCCAGCAGTTTATTCGGGACACCATCCTACAATGAGCAGTTCTTC.

This clone was counted once. This chain connects TRBV10-3 to TRBJ2-2; maybe TRBD2 (5 bases). The CDR3 loop spans 18 amino acids. Germline V gene lookup returns CDR1 ENHRY and CDR2 SYGVKD. The V and J ends lost 3 bases and 5 bases respectively, with 22 bases between them. CDR3 DNA sequence: TGTGCCATCAGTGATGTTCGGAGGCTCACCGGATCGACCGGGGAGCTGTTTTTT. Protein product: CAISDVRRLTGSTGELFF.

The chain employs TRBV28 and TRBJ2-3, with TRBD2 identical over 7 bases. The germline gives CDR1 MDHEN, CDR2 SYDVKM. The CDR3 loop spans 14 amino acids. Germline trimming cut 3 bases from V and 4 bases from J; bases unmatched to any gene: 4. DNA for the CDR3: TGTGCCAGCAGTTTGCCAGCGGGATCAGATACGCAGTATTTT. The encoded protein is CASSLPAGSDTQYF.

The chain carries TRBV4-2 and TRBJ1-1; no definite D call. Trimming left V 0 bases short and J 8 bases short, with 4 bases between. Looked up from germline, CDR1 is LGHNA and CDR2 is YNFKEQ. This CDR3 spans 11 amino acids. In DNA, the CDR3 is TGTGCCAGCAGCCAAGATAGCGAAGCTTTCTTT. As protein: CASSQDSEAFF.

V usage is TRBV4-1 and J usage is TRBJ1-5; 10 bases align to TRBD1. Germline lookup yields CDR1 MGHRA and CDR2 YSYEKL. The CDR3 loop spans 14 amino acids. The ends lost 4 bases at V and 5 bases at J; junction bases unmatched: 2. CDR3 residues: CASSRTGGDQPQHF. CDR3 in DNA: TGCGCCAGCAGCCGGACAGGGGGAGATCAGCCCCAGCATTTT.

This clone appeared once. This rearrangement joins TRBV7-8 to TRBJ2-3, with TRBD2 matching over 9 bases. The V segment lost 1 base and the J segment 2 bases; nucleotides outside the gene matches: 1. The CDR3 runs 15 residues. CDR1 is SGHVS, CDR2 FQNEAQ, per germline. The CDR3 sequence: CASSLGTSDTDTQYF. The CDR3 DNA is TGTGCCAGCAGCTTAGGGACTAGCGACACAGATACGCAGTATTTT.